A selection of T cell receptor beta chains follows, all from one sample in a study of metastatic and nonmetastatic thyroid tumors. TCRdb reprocessed the PCR reads via MiXCR. Among 21,000 or so clones listed, about a tenth were seen once. Sequencing was done on a sample of blood. All receptors come from a female donor with papillary thyroid cancer or a benign thyroid nodule (not recorded which). Some clones in this sample may be carry-over from other donors' samples. The CDR3 runs from the conserved cysteine through the conserved F or W. A D gene is named only where the DNA matches it firmly. A row's size may be missing; if present it is once, few, many or a size class.

v_gene,abundance,j_gene,d_gene,CDR3aa,CDR3nt
TRBV19,-,TRBJ1-1,-,CASSIGIGSSAFF,TGTGCCAGTAGTATAGGGATAGGTAGTTCGGCTTTCTTT
TRBV2,-,TRBJ1-1,TRBD1,CASINRGGNTEAFF,TGTGCCAGCATTAACAGGGGTGGGAACACTGAAGCTTTCTTT
TRBV7-2,many,TRBJ2-7,TRBD1,CASSPRTGTTYEQYF,TGTGCCAGCAGCCCCAGGACAGGGACGACCTACGAGCAGTACTTC
TRBV5-1,many,TRBJ2-1,-,CASRRGAGLNNEQFF,TGCGCCAGCAGACGGGGGGCGGGACTCAACAATGAGCAGTTCTTC
TRBV7-2,-,TRBJ2-5,-,CASSSLSGGQETQYF,TGTGCCAGCAGCTCGCTATCGGGTGGTCAAGAGACCCAGTACTTC
TRBV27,-,TRBJ2-7,TRBD1,CASSLSLTGLLEQYF,TGTGCCAGCAGTTTATCCTTGACAGGGCTCCTCGAGCAGTACTTC
TRBV7-3,many,TRBJ2-1,-,CASSTLGGPVPQYNEQFF,TGTGCCAGCAGCACCCTGGGCGGGCCAGTCCCCCAGTACAATGAGCAGTTCTTC
TRBV28,many,TRBJ2-1,TRBD2,CASSSVVGTRDNEQFF,TGTGCCAGCAGTTCTGTTGTAGGGACTAGAGACAATGAGCAGTTCTTC
TRBV11-3,many,TRBJ2-1,TRBD1,CASSPGGLYNEQFF,TGTGCCAGCAGTCCAGGGGGCCTCTACAATGAGCAGTTCTTC
TRBV28,medium-sized,TRBJ1-5,-,CASSFGGNQPQHF,TGTGCCAGCAGTTTCGGAGGGAATCAGCCCCAGCATTTT
TRBV4-1,-,TRBJ1-1,-,CASSQGRGSNTEAFF,TGCGCCAGCAGCCAGGGACGGGGTAGTAACACTGAAGCTTTCTTT
TRBV6-2/TRBV6-3,medium-sized,TRBJ2-7,-,CASSHQGDKYF,TGTGCCAGCAGTCATCAGGGAGACAAGTACTTC
TRBV20-1,many,TRBJ2-1,-,CSAPGLYNEQFF,TGCAGTGCCCCGGGGCTTTACAATGAGCAGTTCTTC
TRBV7-6,many,TRBJ1-1,-,CASSPSWDTEAFF,TGTGCCAGCAGCCCTTCATGGGACACTGAAGCTTTCTTT